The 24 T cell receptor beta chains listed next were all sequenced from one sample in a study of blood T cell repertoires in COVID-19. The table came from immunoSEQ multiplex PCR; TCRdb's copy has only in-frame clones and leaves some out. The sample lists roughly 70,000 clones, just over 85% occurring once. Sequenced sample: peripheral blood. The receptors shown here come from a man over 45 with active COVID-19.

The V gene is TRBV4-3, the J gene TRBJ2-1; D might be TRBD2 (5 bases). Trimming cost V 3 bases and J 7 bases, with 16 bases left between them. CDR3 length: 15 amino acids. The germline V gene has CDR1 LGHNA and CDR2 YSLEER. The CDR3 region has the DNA TGCGCCAGCAGCCAGGAGTGGGGAGTTATGAATGAGCAGTTCTTC. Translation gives CASSQEWGVMNEQFF.

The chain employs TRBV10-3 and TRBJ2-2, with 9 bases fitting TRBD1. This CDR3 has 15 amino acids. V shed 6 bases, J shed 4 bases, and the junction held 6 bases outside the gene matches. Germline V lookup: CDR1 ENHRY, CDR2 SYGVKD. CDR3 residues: CAIRGDREFTGELFF. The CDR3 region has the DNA TGTGCCATCAGGGGGGACAGGGAATTCACCGGGGAGCTGTTTTTT.

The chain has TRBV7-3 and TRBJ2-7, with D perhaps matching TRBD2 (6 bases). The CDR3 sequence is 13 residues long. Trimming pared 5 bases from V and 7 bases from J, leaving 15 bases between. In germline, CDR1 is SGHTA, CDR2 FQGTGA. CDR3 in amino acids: CASSPRGGGEQYF. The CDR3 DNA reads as TGTGCCAGCAGCCCTCGTGGGGGAGGTGAGCAGTACTTC.

Here the CDR3 reads CASSQDFGQLNTEAFF. CDR3 DNA sequence: TGTGCCAGCAGCCAAGATTTCGGACAGTTGAACACTGAAGCTTTCTTT. The chain combines TRBV14 with TRBJ1-1; TRBD1 might be the D (6 bases). Germline CDR1 is SGHDN and CDR2 is FVKESK. This CDR3 is built from 16 residues. Trimming removed 0 bases at V and 0 bases at J, with 11 bases between.

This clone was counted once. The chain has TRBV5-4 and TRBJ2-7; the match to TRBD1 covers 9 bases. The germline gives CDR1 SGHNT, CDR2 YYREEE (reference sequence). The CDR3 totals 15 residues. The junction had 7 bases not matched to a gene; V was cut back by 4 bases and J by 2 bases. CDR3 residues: CASSAPGTGTYEQYF. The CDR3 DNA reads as TGTGCCAGCAGCGCCCCGGGGACAGGGACCTACGAGCAGTACTTC.

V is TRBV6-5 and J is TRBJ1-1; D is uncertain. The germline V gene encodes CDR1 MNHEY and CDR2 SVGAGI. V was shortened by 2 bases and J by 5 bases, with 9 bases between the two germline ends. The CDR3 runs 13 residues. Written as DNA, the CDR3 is TGTGCCAGCAGTTACATCGGGGATACTGAAGCTTTCTTT. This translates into CASSYIGDTEAFF.

CDR3 loop: CASSQVLLQQETQYF. CDR3 nucleotides: TGCGCCAGCAGCCAAGTTCTCCTCCAGCAAGAGACCCAGTACTTC. V is TRBV4-1 and J is TRBJ2-5, with unresolved D. Per germline, CDR1 MGHRA and CDR2 YSYEKL. V lost 1 base, J lost 2 bases, and 11 bases lay in between. This CDR3 is built from 15 residues.

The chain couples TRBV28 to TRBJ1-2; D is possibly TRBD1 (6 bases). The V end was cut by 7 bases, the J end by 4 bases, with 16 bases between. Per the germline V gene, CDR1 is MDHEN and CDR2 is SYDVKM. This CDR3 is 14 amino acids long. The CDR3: CASTIQGSRYGYTF. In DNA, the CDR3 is TGTGCCAGCACGATACAGGGTTCCCGCTATGGCTACACCTTC.

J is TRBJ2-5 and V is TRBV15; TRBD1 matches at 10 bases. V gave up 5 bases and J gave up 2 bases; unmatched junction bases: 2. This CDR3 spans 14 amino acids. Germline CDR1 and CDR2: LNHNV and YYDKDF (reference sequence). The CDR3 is CATSLDRGQETQYF. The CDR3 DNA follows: TGTGCCACCAGCCTGGACAGGGGGCAAGAGACCCAGTACTTC.

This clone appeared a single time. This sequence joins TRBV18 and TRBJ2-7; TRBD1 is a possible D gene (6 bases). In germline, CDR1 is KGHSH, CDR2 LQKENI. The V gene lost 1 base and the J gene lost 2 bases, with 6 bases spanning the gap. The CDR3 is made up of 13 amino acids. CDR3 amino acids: CASSPQGAYEQYF. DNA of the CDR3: TGTGCCAGCTCACCACAGGGGGCCTACGAGCAGTACTTC.

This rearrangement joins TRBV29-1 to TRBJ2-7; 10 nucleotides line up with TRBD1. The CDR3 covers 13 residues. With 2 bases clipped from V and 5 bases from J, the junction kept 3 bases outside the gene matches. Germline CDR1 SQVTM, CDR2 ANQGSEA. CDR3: CSVERQGADEQYF. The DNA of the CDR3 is TGCAGCGTTGAAAGACAGGGGGCAGACGAGCAGTACTTC.

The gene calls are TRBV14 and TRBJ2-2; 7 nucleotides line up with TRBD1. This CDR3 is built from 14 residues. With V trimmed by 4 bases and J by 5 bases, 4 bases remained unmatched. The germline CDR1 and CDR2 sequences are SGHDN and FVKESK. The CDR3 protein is CASSPWTGTGELFF. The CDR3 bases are TGTGCCAGCAGCCCTTGGACAGGAACCGGGGAGCTGTTTTTT.

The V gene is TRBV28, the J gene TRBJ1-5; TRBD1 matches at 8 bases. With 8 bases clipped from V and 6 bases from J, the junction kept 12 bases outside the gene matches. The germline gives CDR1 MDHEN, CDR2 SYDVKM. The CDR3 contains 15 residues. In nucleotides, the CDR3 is TGTGCCAGCCGGAACAGGGGGGGGGTAAGTCAGCCCCAGCATTTT. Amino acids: CASRNRGGVSQPQHF.

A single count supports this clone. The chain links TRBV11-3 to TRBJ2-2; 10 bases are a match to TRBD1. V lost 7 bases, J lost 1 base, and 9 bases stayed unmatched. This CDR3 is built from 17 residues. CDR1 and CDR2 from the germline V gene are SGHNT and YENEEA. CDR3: CASTSGTGVLNTGELFF. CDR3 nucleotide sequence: TGTGCCAGCACCTCCGGGACAGGGGTCTTGAACACCGGGGAGCTGTTTTTT.

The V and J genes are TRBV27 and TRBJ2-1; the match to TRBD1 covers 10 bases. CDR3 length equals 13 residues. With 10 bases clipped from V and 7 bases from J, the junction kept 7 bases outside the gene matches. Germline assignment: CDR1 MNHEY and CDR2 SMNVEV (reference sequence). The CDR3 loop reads CATQTGGGNEQFF. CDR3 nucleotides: TGTGCCACCCAGACAGGGGGCGGGAATGAGCAGTTCTTC.

DNA for the CDR3: TGTGCCAGCAGTTACTCCCCGGGACAGGGGAGGTACGAGCAGTACTTC. Translation: CASSYSPGQGRYEQYF. The V call is TRBV6-2 or TRBV6-3, the J call TRBJ2-7; 10 nucleotides agree with TRBD1. CDR1 is MNHEY and CDR2 is SVGEGT in the germline V gene. V shed 0 bases and J 4 bases; nucleotides not matched to a gene: 6. The CDR3 loop spans 16 amino acids.

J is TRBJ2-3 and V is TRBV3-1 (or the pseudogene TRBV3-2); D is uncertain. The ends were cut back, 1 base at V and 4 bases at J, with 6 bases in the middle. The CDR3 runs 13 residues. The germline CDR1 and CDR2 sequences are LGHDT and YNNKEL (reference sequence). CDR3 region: CASSQALPDTQYF. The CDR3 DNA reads TGTGCCAGCAGCCAAGCTCTCCCAGATACGCAGTATTTT.

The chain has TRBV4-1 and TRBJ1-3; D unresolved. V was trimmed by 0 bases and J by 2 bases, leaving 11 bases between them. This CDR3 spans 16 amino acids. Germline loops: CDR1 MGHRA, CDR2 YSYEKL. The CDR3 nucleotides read TGCGCCAGCAGCCAAGATCTAGGAGGGACTGGAAACACCATATATTTT. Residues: CASSQDLGGTGNTIYF.

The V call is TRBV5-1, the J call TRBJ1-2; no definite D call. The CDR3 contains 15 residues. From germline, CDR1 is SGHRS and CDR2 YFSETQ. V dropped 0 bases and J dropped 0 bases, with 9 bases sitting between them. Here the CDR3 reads CASSLEAVSNYGYTF. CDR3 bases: TGCGCCAGCAGCTTGGAGGCGGTCTCTAACTATGGCTACACCTTC.

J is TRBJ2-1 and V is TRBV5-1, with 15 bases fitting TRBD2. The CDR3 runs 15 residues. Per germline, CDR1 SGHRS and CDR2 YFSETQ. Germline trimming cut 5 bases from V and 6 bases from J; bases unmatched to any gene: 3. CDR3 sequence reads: CASSGLAGGLNEQFF. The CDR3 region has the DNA TGCGCCAGCAGTGGACTAGCGGGGGGGCTCAATGAGCAGTTCTTC.

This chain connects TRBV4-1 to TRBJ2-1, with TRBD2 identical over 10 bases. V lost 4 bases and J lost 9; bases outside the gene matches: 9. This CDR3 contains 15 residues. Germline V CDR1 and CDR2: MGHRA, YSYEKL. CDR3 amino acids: CASSPGSGRATEQFF. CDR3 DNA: TGCGCCAGCAGCCCAGGGAGCGGGAGGGCCACTGAGCAGTTCTTC.

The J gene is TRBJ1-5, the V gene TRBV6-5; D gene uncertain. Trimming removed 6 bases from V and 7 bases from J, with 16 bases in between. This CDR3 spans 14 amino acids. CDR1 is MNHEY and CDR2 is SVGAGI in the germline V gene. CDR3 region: CASRGRPAGQPQHF. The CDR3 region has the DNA TGTGCCAGCAGAGGCCGGCCGGCGGGGCAGCCCCAGCATTTT.

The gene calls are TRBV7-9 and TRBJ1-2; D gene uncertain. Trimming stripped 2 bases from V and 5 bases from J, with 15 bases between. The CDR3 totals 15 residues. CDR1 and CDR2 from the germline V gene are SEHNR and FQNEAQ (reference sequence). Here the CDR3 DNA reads TGTGCCAGCAGCTTACCCCCGCGGGAGCGTTATGGCTACACCTTC. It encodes CASSLPPRERYGYTF.

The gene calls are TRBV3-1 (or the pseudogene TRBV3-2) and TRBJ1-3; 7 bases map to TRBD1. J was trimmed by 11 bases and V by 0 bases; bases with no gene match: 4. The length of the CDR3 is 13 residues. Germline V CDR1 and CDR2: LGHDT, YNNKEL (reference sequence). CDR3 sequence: CASSQDSQGSIYF. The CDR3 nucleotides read TGTGCCAGCAGCCAAGATTCACAGGGGTCCATATATTTT.